A selection of T cell receptor beta chains follows, all from one sample in a study of blood T cell repertoires in COVID-19. TCRdb's copy holds only in-frame clones and misses some; the assay was immunoSEQ multiplex PCR. The data show 150,000 to 250,000 clones, with roughly four fifths seen just once and over 9.5% held by the top ten. Sample: PBMCs or T cells enriched from blood (not recorded which). Receptors originate from a man in his forties or fifties who had recovered from COVID-19. Each CDR3 is given with its conserved first and last residue.

CDR3aa | j_gene | v_gene
CASSFSRGVNTEAFF | TRBJ1-1 | TRBV6-2/TRBV6-3
CASLKGTSGSAQYF | TRBJ2-5 | TRBV10-2
CASRLPGLAGGAGTGELFF | TRBJ2-2 | TRBV5-1
CASSLSSRKDTQYF | TRBJ2-3 | TRBV6-5
CASTGYEGTEAFF | TRBJ1-1 | TRBV2
CASSWGGGTEAFF | TRBJ1-1 | TRBV5-1
CASSLAGGKNIQYF | TRBJ2-4 | TRBV7-2
CASTPQRTAVNEQFF | TRBJ2-1 | TRBV19
CASSPRREANYGYTF | TRBJ1-2 | TRBV16
CASSYTGGGNTIYF | TRBJ1-3 | TRBV7-9
CSGGTSGTNTQYF | TRBJ2-3 | TRBV29-1
CASSIRGNEKLFF | TRBJ1-4 | TRBV19
CASSPFLTGASYNSPLHF | TRBJ1-6 | TRBV6-6
CASSRQANTEAFF | TRBJ1-1 | TRBV5-1
CAWTRGGVAYEQYF | TRBJ2-7 | TRBV30
CASSSSRETQYF | TRBJ2-5 | TRBV7-6